This T cell receptor (beta chain) was recorded in a study of T-cell memory formation after mild COVID-19. General observations from the study: Later expanders leaned CD4+, whereas clones that contracted between day 15 and 85 were balanced CD4/CD8. Pre-infection memory held some responding clones, suggesting pre-existing cross-reactive T cells responded.

TCRdb recomputed calls from the 5' RACE reads with MiXCR, one row per CDR3 protein. Here the sample spans over 450,000 distinct CDR3 sequences, roughly 22% being singletons. This clonotype showed up just a few times. What it recognizes is unknown. Germline V gene sequence: CDR1 SGHNT, CDR2 YYREEE (reference sequence). This CDR3 comprises 12 residues. V was clipped by 2 bases and J by 7 bases, with 9 bases between them. The TCR sequence derives from an adult woman who had mild COVID-19 (a few samples of this study predate the infection). Cell type and time point are not known. The specimen was PBMCs or a T cell subset sorted from them (not recorded which). J is TRBJ1-1 and V is TRBV5-4; D uncertain. The DNA of the CDR3 is TGTGCCAGCAGCTTACTTGGGATTGAAGCTTTCTTT. The encoded protein is CASSLLGIEAFF.